This record concerns one T cell receptor beta chain sequence. TCRdb's table, derived via immunoSEQ multiplex PCR, lists solely in-frame clones and lacks some. The table includes some 240,000 clones, roughly 90% detected once. The data derive from a study of blood T cell repertoires in COVID-19. Study as a whole: The analysed material was cDNA or gDNA that came from T cells, B-cell-depleted T cells, or PBMCs.

This CDR3 is 15 amino acids long. Losses at the gene ends were 7 bases for V and 2 bases for J; bases not matched to a gene: 10. Looked up from germline, CDR1 is LGHNT and CDR2 is FRNRAP. This clonotype was obtained from a man between 60 and 75 years old who had recovered from COVID-19. Material: peripheral blood. The chain recombines TRBV12-5 with TRBJ2-5, with TRBD1 matching 7 bases. The CDR3 region is CASVPGTAAQETQYF. The CDR3 nucleotides are TGTGCTAGTGTTCCCGGGACAGCGGCTCAAGAGACCCAGTACTTC.